A single sample gave rise to the 32 T cell receptor beta chains below, sequenced in a study of T cells in narcolepsy. Here immunoSEQ multiplex PCR was the method, and the copy in TCRdb shows in-frame clones only, minus some. The sample shows about 26,000 clones, roughly 86% of them seen only once. The sequenced material came from memory (CD45RA-) CD4+ T cells from blood. The receptors stem from a human donor in good health.

Concerning this clone: Relative to the germline gene, one junction end is altered; a read error may explain this. This chain connects TRBV7-7 to TRBJ2-3, with 11 bases lining up with TRBD2. CDR3 length: 18 residues. Germline CDR1 SSHAT, CDR2 FNYEAQ (reference sequence). The DNA of the CDR3 is TGTGCTAGCAGCTTAGCTAGCGGGGGGCCACTTGGCACAGATACGCAGTATTTT. This gives the protein CASSLASGGPLGTDTQYF.

The gene calls are TRBV11-2 and TRBJ2-1; possible D gene TRBD1, 6 bases. The V and J ends lost 2 bases and 3 bases respectively, with 8 bases between them. There are 14 residues in the CDR3. From germline, CDR1 is SGHAT and CDR2 FQNNGV. The CDR3 loop is CASSLTGFYNEQFF. Here the CDR3 DNA reads TGTGCCAGCAGCTTAACAGGGTTCTACAATGAGCAGTTCTTC.

The chain combines TRBV30 with TRBJ2-2; 15 bases align to TRBD2. The CDR3 consists of 16 residues. Unmatched junction bases numbered 8, after V lost 5 bases and J lost 7 bases. Germline loops: CDR1 GTSNPN, CDR2 SVGIG (reference sequence). The CDR3: CAWVQGTSGRFGELFF. In nucleotides, the CDR3 is TGTGCCTGGGTCCAAGGGACTAGCGGGAGGTTCGGGGAGCTGTTTTTT.

V is TRBV5-1 and J is TRBJ2-5; the D gene is possibly TRBD2 (5 bases). The V end was cut by 2 bases, the J end by 5 bases, with 10 bases between. CDR1 is SGHRS and CDR2 is YFSETQ in the germline V gene. CDR3 length equals 13 residues. CDR3 DNA sequence: TGCGCCAGCAGCTTCGGGGTACGGGAGACCCAGTACTTC. This gives the protein CASSFGVRETQYF.

The chain uses TRBV7-8 and TRBJ1-4, with D maybe TRBD1 (5 bases). CDR1 and CDR2 (germline): SGHVS, FQNEAQ. The CDR3 spans 15 residues. V was trimmed by 5 bases and J by 8 bases, leaving 18 bases between them. CDR3 DNA: TGTGCCAGCAGCGACTCCTACAGGCGTCGCGAAAAACTGTTTTTT. Translation gives CASSDSYRRREKLFF.

This chain links TRBV2 with TRBJ1-5; 7 nucleotides line up with TRBD1. CDR1 and CDR2 (germline): SNHLY, FYNNEI. The junction had 15 bases not matched to a gene; V was cut back by 4 bases and J by 0 bases. The CDR3 runs 19 residues. CDR3 loop: CASSGGQGGLRYSNQPQHF. The DNA of the CDR3 is TGTGCCAGCAGTGGGGGGCAAGGGGGCCTACGGTATAGCAATCAGCCCCAGCATTTT. Variable domain in full (rest from reference TRBV2 and TRBJ1-5): EPEVTQTPSHQVTQMGQEVILRCVPISNHLYFYWYRQILGQKVEFLVSFYNNEISEKSEIFDDQFSVERPDGSNFTLKIRSTKLEDSAMYFCASSGGQGGLRYSNQPQHFGDGTRLSIL.

In the case of this clone: At one of its ends the junction is not consistent with the germline gene, which may arise from a read error. The rearrangement uses TRBV28 and TRBJ2-1, with 9 positions matching TRBD1. The V gene's germline CDR1 is MDHEN and CDR2 SYDVKM. The CDR3 runs 14 residues. CDR3 sequence: CASTLPTGGNEQFF. As DNA, the CDR3 is TGTGCCAGCACTTTACCGACAGGGGGCAATGAGCAGTTCTTC.

The chain recombines TRBV7-3 with TRBJ2-1, with 7 bases lining up with TRBD2. Germline-derived CDR1 and CDR2 are SGHTA and FQGTGA. The CDR3 length is 15 residues. With V trimmed by 2 bases and J by 5 bases, 6 bases remained unmatched. DNA for the CDR3: TGTGCCAGCAGCTTAGGAGGGAGGGGCCACAATGAGCAGTTCTTC. Translated: CASSLGGRGHNEQFF.

CDR3 sequence: CASSVQVNTEAFF. DNA of the CDR3: TGTGCCAGCAGTGTACAGGTGAACACTGAAGCTTTCTTT. The rearrangement links TRBV6-4 to TRBJ1-1; weak D call: TRBD1 (5 bases). Trimming pared 4 bases from V and 0 bases from J, leaving 6 bases between. The CDR3 has 13 amino acids. CDR1 MRHNA and CDR2 SNTAGT come from the germline V gene.

The chain is built from TRBV5-4 and TRBJ2-5; 11 nucleotides line up with TRBD1. The J call could be wrong; TRBJ2-7 is a better fit for the DNA end. This CDR3 spans 15 amino acids. Germline values: CDR1 SGHNT, CDR2 YYREEE (reference sequence). The CDR3 DNA is TGTGCCAGCAGCTTTAAGGGACAGGGGGGCTACGAGCAGTACTTC. This codes for CASSFKGQGGYEQYF.

The chain links TRBV15 to TRBJ2-1, with D possibly matching TRBD2 (5 bases). The CDR3 has 17 residues. V shed 2 bases and J shed 1 base, with 15 bases lying between them. Germline loops: CDR1 LNHNV, CDR2 YYDKDF (reference sequence). The CDR3 nucleotides read TGTGCCACCAGCAGAATTCCGACTACCCTTTCCTACAATGAGCAGTTCTTC. This codes for CATSRIPTTLSYNEQFF.

The V and J genes are TRBV4-1 and TRBJ1-4; possible D gene TRBD1, 6 bases. Between the trimmed V and J ends, which lost 0 bases and 8 bases, there was a span of 13 bases. CDR1 is MGHRA, CDR2 YSYEKL, per germline. This CDR3 is built from 15 residues. The CDR3 coding sequence is TGCGCCAGCAGCCAAGATTGGGGGGCTGACGAAAAACTGTTTTTT. Amino acid sequence: CASSQDWGADEKLFF.

The genes are TRBV29-1 and TRBJ2-2; the D is unclear. Germline V gene lookup returns CDR1 SQVTM and CDR2 ANQGSEA. V gave up 6 bases and J gave up 2 bases, with 7 bases separating them. This CDR3 spans 12 amino acids. The CDR3 sequence is CSVDGNTGELFF. CDR3 DNA: TGCAGCGTGGACGGTAACACCGGGGAGCTGTTTTTT.

This clone was seen only once. The V gene is TRBV9, the J gene TRBJ2-3, with D tentatively TRBD2 (5 bases). The V end was cut by 3 bases, the J end by 5 bases, with 19 bases between. The CDR3 loop spans 16 amino acids. CDR1 SGDLS and CDR2 YYNGEE come from the germline V gene. The CDR3 loop reads CASSEQSLARGDTQYF. The CDR3 DNA reads as TGTGCCAGCAGCGAACAGTCCCTAGCACGGGGAGATACGCAGTATTTT.

The sample holds one count of this clone. The V gene is TRBV30, the J gene TRBJ2-5; 9 bases map to TRBD2. The CDR3 is made up of 14 amino acids. Trimming at V came to 7 bases and at J to 5 bases, leaving 11 bases not matched to a gene. The germline V gene encodes CDR1 GTSNPN and CDR2 SVGIG (reference sequence). As DNA, the CDR3 is TGTGCCTCGATCTCAGGACTAGCGTATGAGACCCAGTACTTC. Its translation: CASISGLAYETQYF. The full variable domain, in which reference TRBV30 and TRBJ2-5 provide the parts outside the CDR3, is SQTIHQWPATLVQPVGSPLSLECTVEGTSNPNLYWYRQAAGRGLQLLFYSVGIGQISSEVPQNLSASRPQDRQFILSSKKLLLSDSGFYLCASISGLAYETQYFGPGTRLLVL.

V gene TRBV5-4 combines with J gene TRBJ2-5, with D hard to call. The end of the DNA fits TRBJ2-7 better, so the J call may be wrong. CDR1 and CDR2 from the germline V gene are SGHNT and YYREEE (reference sequence). The CDR3 extends over 14 amino acids. CDR3 protein: CASSPDPGGYEQYF. CDR3 nucleotides: TGTGCCAGCAGCCCCGACCCAGGCGGTTACGAGCAGTACTTC.

The chain combines TRBV4-1 with TRBJ2-1; D could derive from TRBD1 or TRBD2 (5 bases each). In germline, CDR1 is MGHRA, CDR2 YSYEKL. This CDR3 is 14 amino acids long. Trimming stripped 6 bases from V and 5 bases from J, with 14 bases between. The CDR3 bases are TGCGCCAGCAGGTCCTCGGGACCACACAATGAGCAGTTCTTC. This translates into CASRSSGPHNEQFF.

The gene calls are TRBV5-4 and TRBJ1-1, with D tentatively TRBD1 (6 bases). Germline V gene sequence: CDR1 SGHNT, CDR2 YYREEE (reference sequence). Trimming took 4 bases from V and 0 from J, leaving 13 bases between them. CDR3 length equals 15 residues. CDR3 residues: CASSPNGQLNTEAFF. CDR3 nucleotides: TGTGCCAGCAGCCCTAACGGACAGCTGAACACTGAAGCTTTCTTT.

V gene TRBV9 combines with J gene TRBJ2-2; maybe TRBD2 (5 bases). The germline V and J ends were trimmed by 6 bases and 0 bases, with 9 bases remaining between them. The germline V gene encodes CDR1 SGDLS and CDR2 YYNGEE. The CDR3 is 14 residues long. CDR3 sequence reads: CASNKGANTGELFF. Here the CDR3 DNA reads TGTGCCAGCAACAAGGGAGCGAACACCGGGGAGCTGTTTTTT.

The CDR3 spells CASSEARVSRGSEAFF. The CDR3 DNA follows: TGTGCCAGCAGTGAAGCTCGGGTGTCGCGGGGGTCTGAAGCTTTCTTT. This sequence joins TRBV6-1 and TRBJ1-1, with D tentatively TRBD1 (5 bases). CDR1 is MNHNS and CDR2 is SASEGT in the germline V gene. V was pared by 0 bases and J by 6 bases, with 17 bases between. CDR3 length: 16 residues.

About this clone itself: An end of the junction does not agree with germline; a read error may underlie this. The V gene is TRBV6-5, the J gene TRBJ2-7, with 7 bases fitting TRBD1. Germline assignment: CDR1 MNHEY and CDR2 SVGAGI. The CDR3 covers 13 residues. Written as DNA, the CDR3 is TGTGCCATCAGTTTGGCAGGGGGCTACGAGCAGTACTTC. Protein product: CAISLAGGYEQYF.

V usage is TRBV27 and J usage is TRBJ1-3; a possible D gene is TRBD1 (6 bases). CDR3 length: 15 amino acids. Trimming cost V 2 bases and J 3 bases, with 11 bases left between them. The V gene's germline CDR1 is MNHEY and CDR2 SMNVEV (reference sequence). The CDR3 here is CASSLATGIGNTIYF. CDR3 bases: TGTGCCAGCAGTTTAGCTACAGGGATTGGAAACACCATATATTTT.

The chain couples TRBV29-1 to TRBJ1-5, with D unresolved. The CDR3 consists of 14 residues. CDR1 is SQVTM, CDR2 ANQGSEA, per germline. Trimming cost V 4 bases and J 1 base, with 11 bases left between them. The CDR3: CSVGEARSNQPQHF. The CDR3 DNA reads as TGCAGCGTTGGGGAGGCAAGAAGCAATCAGCCCCAGCATTTT.

The gene calls are TRBV2 and TRBJ2-7; D call uncertain. The length of the CDR3 is 11 residues. Trimming took 8 bases from V and 2 from J, leaving 7 bases between them. Germline CDR1 reads SNHLY; CDR2 reads FYNNEI. CDR3 sequence (DNA): TGTGCCAGCGCAGGCGCCTACGAGCAGTACTTC. Amino acid sequence: CASAGAYEQYF. The full variable domain, rest sourced from reference TRBV2 and TRBJ2-7, is EPEVTQTPSHQVTQMGQEVILRCVPISNHLYFYWYRQILGQKVEFLVSFYNNEISEKSEIFDDQFSVERPDGSNFTLKIRSTKLEDSAMYFCASAGAYEQYFGPGTRLTVT.

This clone occurred once. CDR3 DNA: TGTGCCAGCAGCCAAGAGCGACGAACAGATACGCAGTATTTT. It specifies CASSQERRTDTQYF. The chain links TRBV14 to TRBJ2-3, with no clear D. The ends were cut back, 0 bases at V and 3 bases at J, with 7 bases in the middle. Germline V gene lookup returns CDR1 SGHDN and CDR2 FVKESK. The CDR3 sequence is 14 residues long.

This sequence joins TRBV6-4 and TRBJ1-1; the D gene is possibly TRBD1 (6 bases). The germline V and J ends were trimmed by 2 bases and 1 base, with 11 bases remaining between them. Germline CDR1 is MRHNA and CDR2 is SNTAGT. This CDR3 comprises 15 residues. The CDR3 nucleotides are TGTGCCAGCAGTGACCCAGGGGCTGAGAACACTGAAGCTTTCTTT. This gives the protein CASSDPGAENTEAFF.

The chain has TRBV6-4 and TRBJ1-1; 11 bases are a match to TRBD1. V lost 10 bases, J lost 0 bases, and 7 bases stayed unmatched. The germline gives CDR1 MRHNA, CDR2 SNTAGT. This CDR3 region has 15 residues. The CDR3, as DNA: TGTGCCACCAAGAGGGACAGGGGGGTGAACACTGAAGCTTTCTTT. It translates to CATKRDRGVNTEAFF.

The V call is TRBV5-1, the J call TRBJ2-3; 7 bases are shared with TRBD1. Germline CDR1 reads SGHRS; CDR2 reads YFSETQ. J gave up 4 bases and V 5 bases, and 7 bases lay outside the gene matches. CDR3 length: 14 residues. CDR3 sequence: CASSPGTAADTQYF. Here the CDR3 DNA reads TGCGCCAGCAGTCCCGGGACAGCGGCAGATACGCAGTATTTT.

This rearrangement joins TRBV27 to TRBJ1-4; 8 bases align to TRBD1. The CDR3 is made up of 14 amino acids. Trimming removed 4 bases from V and 10 bases from J; junction bases left unmatched: 8. Germline CDR1 is MNHEY and CDR2 is SMNVEV (reference sequence). The CDR3 protein is CASSSRTGGAKLFF. The CDR3 DNA reads TGTGCCAGCAGTTCTCGCACAGGGGGTGCAAAACTGTTTTTT.

V gene TRBV10-2 combines with J gene TRBJ2-1; 8 bases are a match to TRBD2. The trim removed 5 bases at V and 3 bases at J, leaving 3 bases unmatched. The germline CDR1 and CDR2 sequences are WSHSY and SAAADI. CDR3 length: 14 amino acids. In DNA, the CDR3 is TGCGCCAGCAGTCAACTAGCGGACTACAATGAGCAGTTCTTC. Translation gives CASSQLADYNEQFF.

The rearrangement uses TRBV1 and TRBJ2-3. TRBV1 is assigned pseudogene status. The CDR3 length is 13 residues. The CDR3 is CTRGSGCTDTQYF. CDR3 DNA sequence: TGCACCCGTGGTTCGGGCTGCACAGATACGCAGTATTTT.

This sequence joins TRBV4-1 and TRBJ2-2; no clear D. V was clipped by 0 bases and J by 7 bases, with 15 bases between them. Per germline, CDR1 MGHRA and CDR2 YSYEKL. The CDR3 consists of 16 residues. The CDR3 DNA reads as TGCGCCAGCAGCCAAGATCCACAGATGGTGGGCGGGGAGCTGTTTTTT. This gives the protein CASSQDPQMVGGELFF.